Listed here are 26 T cell receptor beta chains from one sample, sequenced in a study of T-cell reconstitution after alpha-beta-depleted transplantation in children. TCRbeta library construction was performed incorporating unique molecular identifiers. From the PCR reads, TCRdb called clonotypes with MiXCR, one entry per CDR3 protein. The data show a few hundred thousand distinct CDR3 sequences, roughly 22% seen once. The specimen comprised PBMCs from the stem cell graft donor, sampled from the stem cell graft. The receptors shown here come from a human donor who donated a stem cell graft to a child with acute myeloid leukemia.

J is TRBJ1-1 and V is TRBV28, with TRBD1 matching over 9 bases. This CDR3 contains 15 residues. The germline gives CDR1 MDHEN, CDR2 SYDVKM. V shed 6 bases, J shed 1 base, and the junction held 6 bases outside the gene matches. This chain's CDR3 is CASSSGTGRNTEAFF. The CDR3 DNA reads TGTGCCAGCAGCTCCGGGACAGGGAGGAACACTGAAGCTTTCTTT.

This clonotype was counted many times. This chain connects TRBV20-1 to TRBJ2-1; 8 bases match TRBD2. Germline values: CDR1 DFQATT, CDR2 SNEGSKA (reference sequence). J gave up 2 bases and V 3 bases, and 0 bases lay outside the gene matches. This CDR3 has 13 residues. As DNA, the CDR3 is TGCAGTGCTAGCGGGAGGGCCTACAATGAGCAGTTCTTC. It encodes CSASGRAYNEQFF.

This clonotype was observed at least ten times. This chain joins TRBV29-1 and TRBJ1-6; the D gene is possibly TRBD1 (5 bases). Trimming removed 7 bases from V and 0 bases from J, with 22 bases in between. Germline V lookup: CDR1 SQVTM, CDR2 ANQGSEA. The CDR3 consists of 18 residues. CDR3 sequence: CSAPSQGGPLSYNSPLHF. The CDR3 coding sequence is TGCAGCGCGCCGTCCCAGGGAGGCCCTCTCTCCTATAATTCACCCCTCCACTTT.

This clonotype appeared once. This chain joins TRBV27 and TRBJ2-7; 10 nucleotides match TRBD2. V lost 3 bases and J lost 3; bases outside the gene matches: 11. The CDR3 runs 17 residues. Germline V gene sequence: CDR1 MNHEY, CDR2 SMNVEV (reference sequence). CDR3 sequence reads: CASSFSFLQREGYEQYF. Written as DNA, the CDR3 is TGTGCCAGCAGTTTCTCGTTTTTGCAGCGGGAGGGCTACGAGCAGTACTTC.

This clonotype was found a few times. The rearrangement uses TRBV7-9 and TRBJ2-1; 9 positions match TRBD2. Looked up from germline, CDR1 is SEHNR and CDR2 is FQNEAQ (reference sequence). The trim removed 5 bases at V and 4 bases at J, leaving 6 bases unmatched. This CDR3 has 15 amino acids. Written as DNA, the CDR3 is TGTGCCAGCAGCAAGACTAGCGGATCGTACAATGAGCAGTTCTTC. Translated: CASSKTSGSYNEQFF.

The J gene is TRBJ1-1, the V gene TRBV20-1; 9 bases are a match to TRBD1. With V trimmed by 3 bases and J by 5 bases, 10 bases remained unmatched. CDR3 length: 15 residues. CDR1 is DFQATT, CDR2 SNEGSKA, per germline (reference sequence). For the CDR3, the DNA is TGCAGTGCTAGGGGCCGGGGACAGGGAAAAACTGAAGCTTTCTTT. Translation: CSARGRGQGKTEAFF.

This clonotype was picked up many times. This chain uses TRBV6-1 with TRBJ2-1, with 8 bases identical to TRBD2. This CDR3 region has 13 residues. The ends lost 11 bases at V and 4 bases at J; junction bases unmatched: 7. Germline CDR1 reads MNHNS; CDR2 reads SASEGT. For the CDR3, the DNA is TGTGCCGTCGCCGGGACTAGTTACAATGAGCAGTTCTTC. Protein: CAVAGTSYNEQFF.

V gene TRBV20-1 combines with J gene TRBJ2-5; D may be TRBD1 (6 bases). Germline loops: CDR1 DFQATT, CDR2 SNEGSKA (reference sequence). Trimming took off 5 bases at V and 2 bases at J, with 9 bases between the two ends. The CDR3 has 12 residues. In nucleotides, the CDR3 is TGCAGTGCTGGGGACACGCAAGAGACCCAGTACTTC. Its translation: CSAGDTQETQYF.

This clonotype appeared many times. The V call is TRBV18, the J call TRBJ2-1, with TRBD2 as a possible D gene (5 bases). The CDR3 has 14 residues. Trimming left V 3 bases short and J 7 bases short, with 13 bases between. Germline assignment: CDR1 KGHSH and CDR2 LQKENI. The CDR3 coding sequence is TGTGCCAGCTCACCCTCGATCGGGGTAAATGAGCAGTTCTTC. It is translated as CASSPSIGVNEQFF.

This clonotype was seen a few times. The chain employs TRBV5-1 and TRBJ2-7, with D possibly matching TRBD1 (6 bases). CDR1 is SGHRS, CDR2 YFSETQ, per germline. Trimming left V 4 bases short and J 5 bases short, with 16 bases between. The CDR3 has 14 amino acids. DNA for the CDR3: TGCGCCAGCAGCCCCGAACAGGGTTTACACGAGCAGTACTTC. Encoded protein: CASSPEQGLHEQYF.

The chain employs TRBV4-1 and TRBJ2-7; the D is unclear. Germline assignment: CDR1 MGHRA and CDR2 YSYEKL. V lost 1 base and J 1 base, leaving 8 bases between the germline ends. The CDR3 spans 14 residues. CDR3 region: CASSQAESSYEQYF. The CDR3 DNA sequence: TGCGCCAGCAGCCAAGCGGAGTCATCCTACGAGCAGTACTTC.

About this clonotype: Since the CDR3 does not end with the conserved phenylalanine or tryptophan, this likely comes from a read error. The chain employs TRBV29-1 and TRBJ2-4, with a tentative D call TRBD2 (6 bases). Per the germline V gene, CDR1 is SQVTM and CDR2 is ANQGSEA. CDR3 length: 15 residues. The CDR3 nucleotides read TGCAGCGTTGAAGATAGTACGGGAGCCGAAAACATTCAGTACTCC. It encodes CSVEDSTGAENIQYS.

Ten or more counts support this clonotype. V gene TRBV12-3 or TRBV12-4 combines with J gene TRBJ2-5, with 7 bases that match TRBD1. The CDR3 extends over 14 amino acids. V dropped 3 bases and J dropped 4; count of bases not matched to a gene: 5. The CDR3 DNA reads TGTGCCAGCAGTTTTTGGGACAGTGTAGAGACCCAGTACTTC. Translating it yields CASSFWDSVETQYF.

The chain combines TRBV25-1 with TRBJ2-7; TRBD2 aligns across 9 bases. Germline-derived CDR1 and CDR2 are MGHDK and SYGVNS. J was trimmed by 4 bases and V by 2 bases; bases with no gene match: 3. The CDR3 contains 14 residues. Here the CDR3 DNA reads TGTGCCAGCAGTGAAGAGACTAGCGGTTACGAGCAGTACTTC. Translated: CASSEETSGYEQYF.

This clonotype has just a few counts. V usage is TRBV28 and J usage is TRBJ2-7; D not certain. V dropped 4 bases and J dropped 2 bases, with 15 bases sitting between them. This CDR3 is built from 15 residues. The germline V gene encodes CDR1 MDHEN and CDR2 SYDVKM. The CDR3 region has the DNA TGTGCCAGCAGTTCGGCAGTTACAGCAGCCTACGAGCAGTACTTC. Its translation is CASSSAVTAAYEQYF.

The chain links TRBV4-3 to TRBJ2-7; TRBD1 or TRBD2 may be the D gene (6 bases each). This CDR3 contains 14 residues. The germline gives CDR1 LGHNA, CDR2 YSLEER. Trimming stripped 4 bases from V and 2 bases from J, with 12 bases between. This chain's CDR3 is CASSLSRGAYEQYF. The CDR3 DNA sequence: TGCGCCAGCAGCCTTTCAAGGGGGGCCTACGAGCAGTACTTC.

The CDR3 DNA reads TGTGCCAGCTCCGAGGAGGACAATGAAAAACTGTTTTTT. Translation: CASSEEDNEKLFF. This rearrangement joins TRBV6-6 to TRBJ1-4; D ambiguous. The V gene lost 8 bases and the J gene lost 5 bases, with 12 bases spanning the gap. Germline V gene lookup returns CDR1 MNHNY and CDR2 SVGAGI (reference sequence). The CDR3 length is 13 residues.

This chain connects TRBV2 to TRBJ2-7, with unresolved D. The V and J ends lost 8 bases and 0 bases respectively, with 14 bases between them. The germline V gene has CDR1 SNHLY and CDR2 FYNNEI. The length of the CDR3 is 14 residues. CDR3 residues: CASRGVLPSYEQYF. The CDR3 DNA reads as TGTGCCAGCCGCGGAGTGCTCCCCTCCTACGAGCAGTACTTC.

This clonotype was observed many times. The genes are TRBV12-3 or TRBV12-4 and TRBJ2-3; tentative D call: TRBD2 (5 bases). V dropped 3 bases and J dropped 0 bases, with 7 bases sitting between them. This CDR3 spans 14 amino acids. The CDR3 is CASSFGGSTDTQYF. The DNA for the CDR3 is TGTGCCAGCAGTTTCGGCGGGAGCACAGATACGCAGTATTTT.

The chain employs TRBV20-1 and TRBJ1-1; no definite D call. The CDR3 extends over 11 amino acids. The ends were cut back, 7 bases at V and 5 bases at J, with 11 bases in the middle. The germline CDR1 and CDR2 sequences are DFQATT and SNEGSKA (reference sequence). The CDR3 region has the DNA TGCAGTGTCTCTTCCGGGACTGAAGCTTTCTTT. As protein: CSVSSGTEAFF.

This clonotype was found a few times. The gene calls are TRBV7-9 and TRBJ1-5; TRBD1 matches at 7 bases. Germline loops: CDR1 SEHNR, CDR2 FQNEAQ (reference sequence). The CDR3 sequence is 15 residues long. The V segment lost 5 bases and the J segment 4 bases; nucleotides outside the gene matches: 8. The CDR3 protein is CASSRGDSSNQPQHF. Written as DNA, the CDR3 is TGTGCCAGCAGCCGCGGGGACAGTTCGAATCAGCCCCAGCATTTT.

This clonotype occurred once. The rearrangement links TRBV29-1 to TRBJ2-7; D is unclear. Trimming cost V 4 bases and J 3 bases, with 13 bases left between them. Germline loops: CDR1 SQVTM, CDR2 ANQGSEA. The CDR3 covers 13 residues. The CDR3 DNA follows: TGCAGCGTTGTCTCGCTGACAAACTACGAGCAGTACTTC. It translates to CSVVSLTNYEQYF.

The rearrangement uses TRBV7-3 and TRBJ2-2; 8 bases are a match to TRBD2. CDR1 and CDR2 (germline): SGHTA, FQGTGA. The V and J ends lost 6 bases and 2 bases, in that order; junction bases with no gene match: 8. The CDR3 loop spans 16 amino acids. The CDR3 here is CASRQGLAGNTGELFF. The CDR3, as DNA: TGTGCCAGCAGGCAAGGACTAGCAGGCAACACCGGGGAGCTGTTTTTT.

This clonotype was counted a few times. The rearrangement uses TRBV20-1 and TRBJ1-2; TRBD1 might be the D (6 bases). The CDR3 extends over 12 amino acids. Germline values: CDR1 DFQATT, CDR2 SNEGSKA (reference sequence). V gave up 1 base and J gave up 4 bases, with 7 bases separating them. CDR3 nucleotide sequence: TGCAGTGCTAGAGGACAGGTCTATGGCTACACCTTC. Translating it yields CSARGQVYGYTF.

The J gene is TRBJ1-2, the V gene TRBV27, with D maybe TRBD1 (6 bases). CDR1 is MNHEY, CDR2 SMNVEV, per germline (reference sequence). The CDR3 has 15 amino acids. V was pared by 4 bases and J by 6 bases, with 18 bases between. CDR3 residues: CASSSRTARFDGYTF. The CDR3 DNA follows: TGTGCCAGCAGTTCGAGGACAGCTCGGTTTGATGGCTACACCTTC.

There are many counts of this clonotype. The chain combines TRBV29-1 with TRBJ2-1; 7 positions match TRBD2. The CDR3 runs 15 residues. Germline V CDR1 and CDR2: SQVTM, ANQGSEA. Trimming took 1 base from V and 6 from J; bases not matched to a gene: 9. CDR3 sequence (DNA): TGCAGCGTTGAAGGGGAGCGGGACCTCTCCAATGAGCAGTTCTTC. Its translation: CSVEGERDLSNEQFF.